What follows is one TCR beta chain and its context. Its antigen is not identified. The CDR3 sequence is 16 residues long. Germline V gives CDR1 LGHNA, CDR2 YSLEER. V was cut by 0 bases and J by 2 bases, with 14 bases left in between. This sample was included in a study of shared clonotypes between healthy human individuals. In the study overall: Donors, aged 18 to 49, were a couple of women and three men.

Assay used: immunoSEQ multiplex PCR; TCRdb lists only in-frame clones, some missing. This sample yields millions of clones, of which approximately 92% are seen a single time; 0.13% to 0.15% belongs to the top ten. Study-wide points: Sampling covered blood only; tissue repertoires likely differ.

V gene TRBV4-3 combines with J gene TRBJ2-7; D not resolved. Sequencing was carried out using naive CD4+ T cells sorted from blood. Subset described: CD45RA+ positively selected. This clonotype was obtained from a young man in good health. In nucleotides, the CDR3 is TGCGCCAGCAGCCAAGAAGCCACAACAAATACCTACGAGCAGTACTTC. Its translation is CASSQEATTNTYEQYF.